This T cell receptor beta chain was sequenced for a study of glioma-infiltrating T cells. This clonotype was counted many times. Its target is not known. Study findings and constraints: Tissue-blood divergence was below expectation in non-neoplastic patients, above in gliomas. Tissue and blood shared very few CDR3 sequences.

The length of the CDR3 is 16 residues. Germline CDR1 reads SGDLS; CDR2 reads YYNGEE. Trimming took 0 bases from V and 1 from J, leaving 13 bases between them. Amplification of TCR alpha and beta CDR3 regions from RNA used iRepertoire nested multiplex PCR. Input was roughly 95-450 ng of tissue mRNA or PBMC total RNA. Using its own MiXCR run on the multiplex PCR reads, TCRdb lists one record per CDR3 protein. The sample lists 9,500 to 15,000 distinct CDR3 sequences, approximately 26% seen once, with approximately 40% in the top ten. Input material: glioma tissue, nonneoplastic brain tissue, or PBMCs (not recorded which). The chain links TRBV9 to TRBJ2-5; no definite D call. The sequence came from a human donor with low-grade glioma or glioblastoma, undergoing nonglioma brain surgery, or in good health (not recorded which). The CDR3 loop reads CASSVEPVPSQETQYF. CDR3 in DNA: TGTGCCAGCAGCGTAGAGCCAGTCCCGTCCCAAGAGACCCAGTACTTC.